The rows below give T cell receptor beta chains drawn from one sample of a study of metastatic and nonmetastatic thyroid tumors. MiXCR reprocessed the PCR reads for TCRdb. Here the sample spans 35,000 to 40,000 clones, 25% to 30% being singletons. Material for sequencing was blood. The origin of the receptors is a female donor with papillary thyroid cancer or a benign thyroid nodule (not recorded which). Some clones in this sample may be carry-over from other donors' samples. Both conserved end residues are part of each CDR3. A D gene is named only where the DNA matches it firmly. The size entry is marked missing in some rows and otherwise reads once, few, many or a size class.

>TRBJ2-2|14|TRBV7-2|-|many
TGTGCCAGCAGCACCGACAGCCGGGGCCTGAAGCTGTTTTTT
CASSTDSRGLKLFF
>TRBJ2-7|11|TRBV20-1|-|many
TGCAGTGGGGGGAGATCCTACGAGCAGTACTTC
CSGGRSYEQYF
>TRBJ2-7|15|TRBV4-3|-|few
TGCGCCAGCAGCCAAGATCGGACAGCAGCCTACGAGCAGTACTTC
CASSQDRTAAYEQYF
>TRBJ1-5|14|TRBV6-1|TRBD1|few
TGTGCCAGCAGGGCGACAGGGATCAATCAGCCCCAGCATTTT
CASRATGINQPQHF
>TRBJ2-1|15|TRBV19|TRBD1|many
TGTGCCAGTAGTATAGTGGGGACAGGGGTAAATGAGCAGTTCTTC
CASSIVGTGVNEQFF
>TRBJ1-1|14|TRBV24-1|-|many
TGTGCCACCAGTGACAACAGGGTGACCACTGAAGCTTTCTTT
CATSDNRVTTEAFF
>TRBJ2-5|15|TRBV15|TRBD2|many
TGTGCCACCAGCAGAGGGGGGGGGGGTGAAGAGACCCAGTACTTC
CATSRGGGGEETQYF
>TRBJ1-2|19|TRBV3-1|-|many
TGTGCCAGCAGCCAATTCCTGAAAGGACGGACCCTCCTAGACTATGGCTACACCTTC
CASSQFLKGRTLLDYGYTF
>TRBJ2-5|15|TRBV7-9|-|-
TGTGCCAGCAGCCGCGGGACAGCCGCTAAAGAGACCCAGTACTTC
CASSRGTAAKETQYF
>TRBJ2-3|14|TRBV11-2|-|-
TGTGCCAGCAGCTCGCGAACGCAGGCAGATACGCAGTATTTT
CASSSRTQADTQYF
>TRBJ1-5|15|TRBV30|-|many
TGTGCCTGGAGTGTACGGGGGGCTGGCAATCAGCCCCAGCATTTT
CAWSVRGAGNQPQHF
>TRBJ2-3|16|TRBV28|-|-
TGTGCCAGCAGTCACGGGACTGGCGATAGCACAGATACGCAGTATTTT
CASSHGTGDSTDTQYF
>TRBJ1-3|15|TRBV7-2|-|many
TGTGCCAGCAGCCAGCAGCCTAACTCTGGAAACACCATATATTTT
CASSQQPNSGNTIYF
>TRBJ1-1|15|TRBV10-2|-|-
TGCGCCAGCATTGAGCCCTCCCTCGTGGGCACTGAAGCTTTCTTT
CASIEPSLVGTEAFF
>TRBJ2-2|15|TRBV5-1|-|many
TGCGCCAGCAGCTTGGACGCAGGGAACACCGGGGAGCTGTTTTTT
CASSLDAGNTGELFF
>TRBJ2-7|13|TRBV20-1|-|-
TGCAGTGCTAGAGGCGGTGGAGGGGCGGGGCAGTACTTC
CSARGGGGAGQYF
>TRBJ1-1|13|TRBV12-3/TRBV12-4|-|-
TGTGCCAGCAGTTTTTCAGGGCAAACTGAAGCTTTCTTT
CASSFSGQTEAFF
>TRBJ2-3|15|TRBV2|TRBD2|-
TGTGCCATCAGTGAAGCGGGAGCGGCCACAGATACGCAGTATTTT
CAISEAGAATDTQYF
>TRBJ2-7|14|TRBV20-1|TRBD1|many
TGCAGTGCTCACCGGGACAGACAGTACTACGAGCAGTACTTC
CSAHRDRQYYEQYF
>TRBJ2-3|13|TRBV20-1|TRBD2|-
TGCAGTGCTGGACATACTAGCGGAGATACGCAGTATTTT
CSAGHTSGDTQYF
>TRBJ2-5|16|TRBV6-1|-|many
TGTGCCAGCAAGTCGGCGGGGCTAAACGCCCAAGAGACCCAGTACTTC
CASKSAGLNAQETQYF
>TRBJ2-1|12|TRBV6-2/TRBV6-3|TRBD2|-
TGTGCCAGCGGACTAGCGGGAAATGAGCAGTTCTTC
CASGLAGNEQFF
>TRBJ2-3|16|TRBV4-3|-|-
TGCGCCAGCAGCCTAAAAGTAGTACTGAGCACAGATACGCAGTATTTT
CASSLKVVLSTDTQYF
>TRBJ1-2|14|TRBV9|-|-
TGTGCCAGCAGCGCTCACTCGACATACTATGGCTACACCTTC
CASSAHSTYYGYTF
>TRBJ2-6|17|TRBV4-2|-|-
TGTGCCAGCAACGAGGGAGAACGGAGCTCTGGGGCCAACGTCCTGACTTTC
CASNEGERSSGANVLTF
>TRBJ2-1|15|TRBV10-1|TRBD1|many
TGCGCCAGCAGTGTCGGACAGGGATTCTACAATGAGCAGTTCTTC
CASSVGQGFYNEQFF
>TRBJ2-2|16|TRBV6-1|-|few
TGTGCCAGCATTGAAGAATACGGTGCAGGGCCCGGGGAGCTGTTTTTT
CASIEEYGAGPGELFF
>TRBJ1-1|19|TRBV2|TRBD1|-
TGTGCCAGCAGTGATACCGGGACAGGGTTCTTTGGCGCTGACACTGAAGCTTTCTTT
CASSDTGTGFFGADTEAFF
>TRBJ2-5|15|TRBV2|-|once
TGTGCCAGCAGTGGCCCCCCCAACCGTGGAGAGACCCAGTGCTTC
CASSGPPNRGETQCF
>TRBJ2-5|15|TRBV6-1|-|few
TGTGCCAGCAGGCCGCTTACAGCTTTACAAGAGACCCAGTACTTC
CASRPLTALQETQYF
>TRBJ2-3|14|TRBV28|-|many
TGTGCCAGCAGTTCGGGTGTTCCCACAGATACGCAGTATTTT
CASSSGVPTDTQYF
>TRBJ2-1|16|TRBV28|-|-
TGTGCCAGCATTACGACAGGACTTAGCTCCTACAATGAGCAGTTCTTC
CASITTGLSSYNEQFF